What follows describes a single TCR beta chain. This specimen belongs to a study of blood T cell repertoires in COVID-19. Study at large: Acute-phase and convalescent COVID-19 samples originated in the United States, Italy and Spain. In each case, the material was cDNA or gDNA derived from T cells, B-cell-depleted T cells, or PBMCs.

Original handling: Amplifying reference gene primers gave estimates of nucleated cell counts. Clones were sequenced by immunoSEQ multiplex PCR, and TCRdb holds only the in-frame ones, with some missing. V and J calls plus clone size are reproduced from that table; the DNA served to infer D and trimming. The table has around 250,000 clones, around four fifths seen once. From germline, CDR1 is KGHSH and CDR2 LQKENI. The trim removed 4 bases at V and 4 bases at J, leaving 7 bases unmatched. The CDR3 contains 15 residues. The sample was peripheral blood. The chain joins TRBV18 to TRBJ2-7, with 10 positions matching TRBD1. The TCR sequence derives from a man between 60 and 75 years old who had recovered from COVID-19. The CDR3 coding sequence is TGTGCCAGCTCACAGACAGGGGGCGCCGGTTACGAGCAGTACTTC. Its protein product is CASSQTGGAGYEQYF.